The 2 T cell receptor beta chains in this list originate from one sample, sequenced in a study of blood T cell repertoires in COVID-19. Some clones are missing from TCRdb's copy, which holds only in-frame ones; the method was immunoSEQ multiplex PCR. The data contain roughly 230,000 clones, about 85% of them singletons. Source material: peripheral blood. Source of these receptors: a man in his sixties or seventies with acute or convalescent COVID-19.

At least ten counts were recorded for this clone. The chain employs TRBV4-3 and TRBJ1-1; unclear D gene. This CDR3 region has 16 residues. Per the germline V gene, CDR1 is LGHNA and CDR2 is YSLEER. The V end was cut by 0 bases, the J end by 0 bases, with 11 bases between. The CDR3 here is CASSQDFAVLNTEAFF. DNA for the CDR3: TGCGCCAGCAGCCAAGATTTTGCAGTATTGAACACTGAAGCTTTCTTT.

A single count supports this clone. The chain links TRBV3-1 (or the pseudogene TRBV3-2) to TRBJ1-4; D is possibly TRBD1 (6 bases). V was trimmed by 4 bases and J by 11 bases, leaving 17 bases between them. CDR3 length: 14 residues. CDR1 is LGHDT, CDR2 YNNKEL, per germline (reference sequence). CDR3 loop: CASSPSGTLGKLFF. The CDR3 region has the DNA TGTGCCAGCAGCCCTTCCGGGACACTCGGGAAACTGTTTTTT.